This T cell receptor beta chain emerged from a study of T cells in Graves' hyperthyroidism and ophthalmopathy. Across the whole study: Blood from the periphery was taken at initial diagnosis, before any treatment.

TCR beta CDR3 sequences were amplified from RNA transcripts. With the HTBI primer set, the TCR CDR3 went through a first round of RT-PCR. Using its own MiXCR run on the multiplex PCR reads, TCRdb lists one record per CDR3 protein. Among about 400,000 distinct CDR3 sequences, about 13% were seen once, and the ten largest hold 9.2%. The CDR3 sequence is 13 residues long. J gave up 0 bases and V 11 bases, and 4 bases lay outside the gene matches. Per germline, CDR1 SNHLY and CDR2 FYNNEI. In patients aged 18 to 65, hyperthyroidism was newly diagnosed, with duration under 2 months. The chain joins TRBV2 to TRBJ2-5, with 9 bases identical to TRBD2. This receptor was identified in a young woman with Graves' hyperthyroidism. The sample comprised blood. The CDR3 here is CAGRLADQETQYF. The CDR3 nucleotides read TGTGCCGGACGACTAGCGGACCAAGAGACCCAGTACTTC.